This T cell receptor beta chain comes out of a study of OX40 agonist ivuxolimab in advanced cancers. Deletions cut 0 bases from V and 1 base from J, with 10 bases between. In germline, CDR1 is SGDLS, CDR2 YYNGEE. There are 15 residues in the CDR3. Whole-study findings and limits: Certain nonresponding patients likewise had low normalized T-cell clonal expansion.

Turning to this clone: Its cognate antigen is unknown.

TCRdb's table, derived via immunoSEQ multiplex PCR, lists solely in-frame clones and lacks some. The sample includes roughly 80,000 clones, around 80% of them seen just once. This receptor was identified in an adult with an advanced solid tumor such as melanoma, head and neck, liver or kidney cancer. V is TRBV9 and J is TRBJ1-1; D not resolved. Sequencing was performed on CD4+ or CD8+ T cells sorted from blood, taken in a trial of the OX40 agonist ivuxolimab. The CDR3 DNA sequence: TGTGCCAGCAGCGTAGCCGTCAGCCCGAACACTGAAGCTTTCTTT. Protein: CASSVAVSPNTEAFF.